The 20 T cell receptor beta chains given below trace back to one sample, sequenced in a study of HIV-infected children after antiretroviral therapy interruption. RNA-based 3' RACE libraries used unique molecular identifiers. MiXCR, applied by TCRdb to the 3' RACE reads, yields one record per CDR3 protein. The sample includes fewer than 20,000 distinct CDR3 sequences, around 3.2% of them seen just once. The sample's treatment: PENTA 11 planned treatment interruption arm or continuous ART arm. The sample consisted of CD45RA+ CD4+ T cells from PBMCs, taken from a donor given antiretroviral therapy, either interrupted or continuous. Subset reported: naive CD4+ CD45RA+ CD45RO- T cells. All receptors derive from a child aged 2 to 17 with HIV.

This clonotype was detected many times. The J gene is TRBJ1-2, the V gene TRBV7-2; a weak D match, TRBD1 (6 bases). CDR3 length equals 16 residues. V lost 0 bases and J 3 bases, leaving 14 bases between the germline ends. Germline V gene lookup returns CDR1 SGHTA and CDR2 FQGNSA. The DNA of the CDR3 is TGTGCCAGCAGCTTAGCCGCGGGGGGCCGGGACTATGGCTACACCTTC. As protein: CASSLAAGGRDYGYTF.

The table lists this clonotype with many counts. This chain uses TRBV28 with TRBJ1-1; D not resolved. The CDR3 loop spans 15 amino acids. V was trimmed by 4 bases and J by 5 bases, leaving 17 bases between them. Germline loops: CDR1 MDHEN, CDR2 SYDVKM. Written as DNA, the CDR3 is TGTGCCAGCAGTTCAACCCGGCCCTGGGATACTGAAGCTTTCTTT. This sequence encodes CASSSTRPWDTEAFF.

This clonotype was detected ten times or more. The CDR3: CASSNQFIGQPQHF. In nucleotides, the CDR3 is TGTGCCAGCTCAAACCAGTTTATTGGTCAGCCCCAGCATTTT. This chain links TRBV18 with TRBJ1-5; D remains ambiguous. The CDR3 consists of 14 residues. Germline V gene lookup returns CDR1 KGHSH and CDR2 LQKENI. The V end was cut by 5 bases, the J end by 6 bases, with 14 bases between.

In its sample, this clonotype was seen many times. The chain joins TRBV20-1 to TRBJ1-2; D is ambiguous. V lost 7 bases, J lost 8 bases, and 14 bases lay in between. The CDR3 length is 11 residues. Looked up from germline, CDR1 is DFQATT and CDR2 is SNEGSKA (reference sequence). Written as DNA, the CDR3 is TGCAGTGTTACTCCCCCGGGGGGCTACACCTTC. It encodes CSVTPPGGYTF.

This clonotype was seen many times. The chain is built from TRBV6-9 and TRBJ1-2; D gene ambiguous. The CDR3 extends over 10 amino acids. Germline CDR1 is MNHGY and CDR2 is SVAAGI. The V gene lost 5 bases and the J gene lost 5 bases, with 3 bases spanning the gap. This chain's CDR3 is CASSRYGYTF. CDR3 in DNA: TGTGCCAGCAGTCGATATGGCTACACCTTC.

This clonotype was seen many times. The gene calls are TRBV18 and TRBJ1-1, with 7 bases matching TRBD1. Unmatched junction bases numbered 7, after V lost 4 bases and J lost 2 bases. CDR3 length: 15 amino acids. CDR1 and CDR2 (germline): KGHSH, LQKENI. The CDR3 loop is CASSLGQALNTEAFF. For the CDR3, the DNA is TGTGCCAGCTCACTAGGACAGGCATTAAACACTGAAGCTTTCTTT.

This clonotype was found many times. The V and J genes are TRBV28 and TRBJ2-3, with D unclear. V gave up 4 bases and J gave up 1 base, with 9 bases separating them. The length of the CDR3 is 14 residues. The germline V gene encodes CDR1 MDHEN and CDR2 SYDVKM. CDR3 in amino acids: CASSYLRGTDTQYF. As DNA, the CDR3 is TGTGCCAGCAGTTATCTAAGGGGCACAGATACGCAGTATTTT.

This clonotype was seen at least ten times. This rearrangement joins TRBV15 to TRBJ1-1; D call uncertain. The CDR3 is 12 residues long. Looked up from germline, CDR1 is LNHNV and CDR2 is YYDKDF (reference sequence). V shed 0 bases and J shed 11 bases, with 10 bases lying between them. CDR3 protein: CATSRDNGLAFF. In DNA form, the CDR3 reads TGTGCCACCAGCAGAGATAATGGTTTGGCTTTCTTT.

This clonotype was found many times. The chain carries TRBV5-1 and TRBJ1-2; no clear D. Trimming took 0 bases from V and 4 from J, leaving 7 bases between them. This CDR3 has 13 residues. Germline V lookup: CDR1 SGHRS, CDR2 YFSETQ. CDR3: CASSLDASYGYTF. CDR3 DNA sequence: TGCGCCAGCAGCTTGGACGCTTCCTATGGCTACACCTTC.

This clonotype was recorded at least ten times. The chain is built from TRBV4-2 and TRBJ2-2; possibly TRBD1 for D (5 bases). The CDR3 sequence is 15 residues long. Trimming took 4 bases from V and 4 from J, leaving 13 bases between them. Per germline, CDR1 LGHNA and CDR2 YNFKEQ. The CDR3 nucleotides read TGTGCCAGCAGCCCGGCGCTGGGGCCCACCGGGGAGCTGTTTTTT. Translated, it gives CASSPALGPTGELFF.

This clonotype was detected many times. V is TRBV29-1 and J is TRBJ1-2; no clear D gene. The CDR3 has 14 amino acids. Per the germline V gene, CDR1 is SQVTM and CDR2 is ANQGSEA. The ends were cut back, 6 bases at V and 0 bases at J, with 14 bases in the middle. CDR3 coding DNA: TGCAGCGTCCGCCCTCCCCCCGCTAACTATGGCTACACCTTC. Translating gives CSVRPPPANYGYTF.

The sample holds many counts of this clonotype. The chain carries TRBV27 and TRBJ2-1; 11 bases align to TRBD2. Unmatched junction bases numbered 6, after V lost 2 bases and J lost 15 bases. The CDR3 contains 13 residues. Germline V gives CDR1 MNHEY, CDR2 SMNVEV (reference sequence). The CDR3 nucleotides are TGTGCCAGCAGTTTAGAACTAGCGGGGGATCGGTTCTTC. Amino acids: CASSLELAGDRFF.

The chain employs TRBV27 and TRBJ1-1; 7 positions match TRBD1. Germline loops: CDR1 MNHEY, CDR2 SMNVEV (reference sequence). The CDR3 spans 13 residues. V lost 3 bases, J lost 4 bases, and 2 bases stayed unmatched. The CDR3 loop is CASSLTGFTEAFF. In DNA form, the CDR3 reads TGTGCCAGCAGTTTGACAGGGTTCACTGAAGCTTTCTTT.

By share, this clonotype counts as medium-sized. This chain links TRBV5-6 with TRBJ1-1; D is unclear. V was cut by 0 bases and J by 6 bases, with 3 bases left in between. There are 11 residues in the CDR3. CDR1 SGHDT and CDR2 YYEEEE come from the germline V gene. The CDR3: CASSLGAEAFF. The CDR3 DNA is TGTGCCAGCAGCTTGGGGGCTGAAGCTTTCTTT.

In its sample, this clonotype was seen many times. The rearrangement joins TRBV19 to TRBJ2-5; 11 nucleotides line up with TRBD1. V gave up 5 bases and J gave up 13 bases; unmatched junction bases: 12. CDR1 and CDR2 from the germline V gene are LNHDA and SQIVND (reference sequence). The CDR3 length is 14 residues. In DNA form, the CDR3 reads TGTGCCAGTAGTTCCCGGACAGGGGGCTCCGTTTCGTACTTC. Encoded protein: CASSSRTGGSVSYF. The variable domain in full, completed from reference TRBV19 and TRBJ2-5, reads DGGITQSPKYLFRKEGQNVTLSCEQNLNHDAMYWYRQDPGQGLRLIYYSQIVNDFQKGDIAEGYSVSREKKESFPLTVTSAQKNPTAFYLCASSSRTGGSVSYFGPGTRLLVL.

In its sample, this clonotype was seen many times. The V and J genes are TRBV3-1 and TRBJ2-4; D not certain. V shed 1 base and J shed 9 bases, with 4 bases lying between them. Germline CDR1 is LGHDT and CDR2 is YNNKEL (reference sequence). The CDR3 loop spans 11 amino acids. The DNA of the CDR3 is TGTGCCAGCAGCCAAGTAGGCATTCAGTACTTC. Residues: CASSQVGIQYF.

This clonotype has ten or more counts. V usage is TRBV6-1 and J usage is TRBJ2-5; TRBD2 agrees at 11 bases. V was clipped by 7 bases and J by 0 bases; unmatched bases: 13. CDR1 and CDR2 from the germline V gene are MNHNS and SASEGT. The CDR3 totals 18 residues. CDR3 in DNA: TGTGCCAGCACCGGACTAGCGGGTACACATGGATACCAAGAGACCCAGTACTTC. Protein: CASTGLAGTHGYQETQYF.

This clonotype has ten or more counts. The chain has TRBV12-3 or TRBV12-4 and TRBJ1-6; D gene unclear. CDR3 length equals 13 residues. V was cut by 6 bases and J by 11 bases, with 14 bases left in between. CDR3 region: CASRLGPGTPLHF. The CDR3 nucleotides read TGTGCCAGCAGGCTCGGACCTGGGACACCCCTCCACTTT.

The sample holds a few counts of this clonotype. The rearrangement uses TRBV2 and TRBJ2-1, with D possibly TRBD2 on 6 matching bases. The CDR3 is 15 residues long. In germline, CDR1 is SNHLY, CDR2 FYNNEI. Trimming removed 2 bases at V and 3 bases at J, with 11 bases between. This CDR3 reads CASSELGGNYNEQFF. CDR3 sequence (DNA): TGTGCCAGCAGTGAACTGGGGGGAAACTACAATGAGCAGTTCTTC.

The table lists this clonotype with many counts. The CDR3 DNA follows: TGTGCCAGCAGCTTATTAGACGGCTTTCGCGACGAGCAGTACTTC. Its protein product is CASSLLDGFRDEQYF. The rearrangement uses TRBV7-8 and TRBJ2-7, with D unclear. Trimming took off 2 bases at V and 5 bases at J, with 16 bases between the two ends. The CDR3 is 15 amino acids. Germline V gene sequence: CDR1 SGHVS, CDR2 FQNEAQ.